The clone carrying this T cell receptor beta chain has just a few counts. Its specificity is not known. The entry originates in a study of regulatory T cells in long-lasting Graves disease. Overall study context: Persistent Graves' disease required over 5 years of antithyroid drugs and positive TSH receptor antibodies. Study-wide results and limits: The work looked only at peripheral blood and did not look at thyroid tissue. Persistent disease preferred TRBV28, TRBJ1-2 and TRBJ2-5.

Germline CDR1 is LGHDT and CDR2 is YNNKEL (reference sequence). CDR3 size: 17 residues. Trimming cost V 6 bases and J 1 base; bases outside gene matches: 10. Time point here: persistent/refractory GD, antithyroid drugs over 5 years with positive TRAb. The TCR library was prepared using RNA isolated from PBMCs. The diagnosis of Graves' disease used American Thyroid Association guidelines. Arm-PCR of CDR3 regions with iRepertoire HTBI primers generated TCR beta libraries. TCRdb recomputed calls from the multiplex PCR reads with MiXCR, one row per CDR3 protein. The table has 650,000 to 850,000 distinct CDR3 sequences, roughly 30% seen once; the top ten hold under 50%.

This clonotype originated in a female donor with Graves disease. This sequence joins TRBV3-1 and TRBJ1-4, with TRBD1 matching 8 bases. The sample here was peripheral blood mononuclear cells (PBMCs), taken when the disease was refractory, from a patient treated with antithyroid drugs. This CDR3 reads CASSSSGTGLTNEKLFF. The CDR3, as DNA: TGTGCCAGCAGTTCTTCCGGGACAGGACTAACTAATGAAAAACTGTTTTTT. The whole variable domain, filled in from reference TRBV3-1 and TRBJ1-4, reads DTAVSQTPKYLVTQMGNDKSIKCEQNLGHDTMYWYKQDSKKFLKIMFSYNNKELIINETVPNRFSPKSPDKAHLNLHINSLELGDSAVYFCASSSSGTGLTNEKLFFGSGTQLSVL.